The 28 T cell receptor beta chains listed next were all sequenced from one sample in a study of OX40 agonist ivuxolimab in advanced cancers. This table comes from immunoSEQ multiplex PCR, and its TCRdb copy is limited to in-frame clones, with some not included. Seen here are over 95,000 clones, about four fifths observed once, and the top ten hold 1.4% to 1.5%. The sample in question was CD4+ or CD8+ T cells sorted from blood, obtained in a trial of the OX40 agonist ivuxolimab. The receptors stem from an adult with an advanced solid tumor such as melanoma, head and neck, liver or kidney cancer.

This chain connects TRBV10-3 to TRBJ2-5; 7 positions match TRBD1. The CDR3 is made up of 16 amino acids. V shed 4 bases and J 1 base; nucleotides not matched to a gene: 9. CDR1 and CDR2 from the germline V gene are ENHRY and SYGVKD. The CDR3 reads CAISVRYRTGQETQYF. The CDR3 nucleotides are TGTGCCATCAGTGTCCGCTACCGGACAGGCCAAGAGACCCAGTACTTC.

The rearrangement uses TRBV4-2 and TRBJ2-5; TRBD2 might be the D (5 bases). Per germline, CDR1 LGHNA and CDR2 YNFKEQ. This CDR3 region has 17 residues. V was cut by 0 bases and J by 0 bases, with 14 bases left in between. This CDR3 is CASSQDPKRYHQETQYF. The DNA of the CDR3 is TGTGCCAGCAGCCAAGATCCGAAGCGGTACCACCAAGAGACCCAGTACTTC.

This clone showed up just a few times. This rearrangement joins TRBV14 to TRBJ1-6; D gene unclear. Trimming removed 3 bases at V and 9 bases at J, with 12 bases between. The CDR3 spans 14 residues. The germline gives CDR1 SGHDN, CDR2 FVKESK. CDR3 in amino acids: CASSQKVGSSPLHF. CDR3 nucleotide sequence: TGTGCCAGCAGCCAGAAGGTGGGGAGTTCACCCCTCCACTTT.

The chain is built from TRBV7-3 and TRBJ1-1; tentative D call: TRBD1 (5 bases). The CDR3 is 13 residues long. CDR1 is SGHTA and CDR2 is FQGTGA in the germline V gene. V was clipped by 5 bases and J by 1 base, with 8 bases between them. Here the CDR3 DNA reads TGTGCCAGCAGCCGGAGGGGGAACACTGAAGCTTTCTTT. Translating gives CASSRRGNTEAFF.

This clone was detected only a few times. V is TRBV4-3 and J is TRBJ2-3, with 8 positions matching TRBD2. The CDR3 sequence is 16 residues long. The germline CDR1 and CDR2 sequences are LGHNA and YSLEER. V dropped 0 bases and J dropped 0; count of bases not matched to a gene: 2. The chain's CDR3 is CASSQDSGISTDTQYF. CDR3 coding DNA: TGCGCCAGCAGCCAAGATAGCGGGATAAGCACAGATACGCAGTATTTT.

The chain couples TRBV6-6 to TRBJ2-2; D is perhaps TRBD1 or TRBD2 (5 bases each). Germline values: CDR1 MNHNY, CDR2 SVGAGI (reference sequence). Trimming pared 6 bases from V and 2 bases from J, leaving 10 bases between. This CDR3 is 14 amino acids long. The CDR3 sequence is CASRQGPNTGELFF. The CDR3 DNA is TGTGCCAGCAGGCAGGGACCAAACACCGGGGAGCTGTTTTTT.

The chain uses TRBV10-3 and TRBJ2-5, with TRBD2 matching 7 bases. The germline gives CDR1 ENHRY, CDR2 SYGVKD. Germline trimming cut 7 bases from V and 4 bases from J; bases unmatched to any gene: 9. This CDR3 contains 14 residues. For the CDR3, the DNA is TGTGCCATCAAACCGGGCGGGAGTATAGAGACCCAGTACTTC. This codes for CAIKPGGSIETQYF.

The CDR3 bases are TGCGCCAGCAGCCGATATACCGCGGACAGTCCCTACGAGCAGTACTTC. Its translation: CASSRYTADSPYEQYF. The chain combines TRBV4-3 with TRBJ2-7, with D perhaps matching TRBD1 (6 bases). From germline, CDR1 is LGHNA and CDR2 YSLEER. The V and J ends lost 4 bases and 2 bases respectively, with 18 bases between them. The CDR3 has 16 amino acids.

The gene calls are TRBV29-1 and TRBJ2-7; D perhaps matches TRBD1 (6 bases). The CDR3 is made up of 15 amino acids. Germline values: CDR1 SQVTM, CDR2 ANQGSEA. The V end was cut by 7 bases, the J end by 0 bases, with 19 bases between. The CDR3 DNA reads as TGCAGCGCACAAAACAGGGTGGGGGACTCCTACGAGCAGTACTTC. Protein product: CSAQNRVGDSYEQYF.

The chain carries TRBV7-3 and TRBJ2-5; TRBD2 aligns across 12 bases. CDR1 is SGHTA, CDR2 FQGTGA, per germline. The CDR3 totals 17 residues. Trimming cost V 5 bases and J 2 bases; bases outside gene matches: 9. In DNA, the CDR3 is TGTGCCAGCAGCAACAAAAGACTAGCGGGGGAGCAAGAGACCCAGTACTTC. It codes for CASSNKRLAGEQETQYF.

This chain connects TRBV7-9 to TRBJ2-7; D possibly corresponds to TRBD1 (6 bases). CDR3 length equals 15 residues. Trimming stripped 6 bases from V and 1 base from J, with 16 bases between. Germline V gene data show CDR1 as SEHNR and CDR2 as FQNEAQ (reference sequence). The CDR3 region is CASSPSQGASYEQYF. The CDR3 bases are TGTGCCAGCAGTCCCTCACAGGGAGCATCCTACGAGCAGTACTTC.

The V and J genes are TRBV13 and TRBJ1-3; the D is unclear. The CDR3 runs to 15 residues. V was clipped by 4 bases and J by 0 bases, with 10 bases between them. Germline V gene lookup returns CDR1 PRHDT and CDR2 FYEKMQ (reference sequence). CDR3: CASSSGPLSGNTIYF. Written as DNA, the CDR3 is TGTGCCAGCAGCTCCGGACCGCTCTCTGGAAACACCATATATTTT.

The chain employs TRBV11-3 and TRBJ2-1; 10 bases line up with TRBD2. This CDR3 region has 14 residues. The junction had 1 base not matched to a gene; V was cut back by 4 bases and J by 4 bases. Germline values: CDR1 SGHNT, CDR2 YENEEA. The CDR3 bases are TGTGCCAGCAGCTGGACTAGCGGTTACAATGAGCAGTTCTTC. As protein: CASSWTSGYNEQFF.

This chain joins TRBV7-3 and TRBJ2-3; no clear D gene. Germline-derived CDR1 and CDR2 are SGHTA and FQGTGA. Trimming took off 3 bases at V and 1 base at J, with 5 bases between the two ends. The length of the CDR3 is 13 residues. The CDR3 DNA sequence: TGTGCCAGCAGCTTGCTCGGCACAGATACGCAGTATTTT. It encodes CASSLLGTDTQYF.

The J gene is TRBJ1-3, the V gene TRBV7-2; the D is unclear. This CDR3 has 14 amino acids. The germline CDR1 and CDR2 sequences are SGHTA and FQGNSA. Trimming cost V 7 bases and J 2 bases, with 12 bases left between them. CDR3 nucleotide sequence: TGTGCCAGCACCCTTGGGCCGGCTGGAAACACCATATATTTT. As protein: CASTLGPAGNTIYF.

The chain couples TRBV7-9 to TRBJ2-7; D unclear. The CDR3 has 11 residues. Germline V gives CDR1 SEHNR, CDR2 FQNEAQ (reference sequence). V lost 2 bases, J lost 6 bases, and 5 bases lay in between. CDR3 residues: CASSLYAEQYF. The CDR3 nucleotides read TGTGCCAGCAGCTTATATGCCGAGCAGTACTTC. The full variable domain, rest sourced from reference TRBV7-9 and TRBJ2-7, is DTGVSQNPRHKITKRGQNVTFRCDPISEHNRLYWYRQTLGQGPEFLTYFQNEAQLEKSRLLSDRFSAERPKGSFSTLEIQRTEQGDSAMYLCASSLYAEQYFGPGTRLTVT.

The chain uses TRBV7-2 and TRBJ1-1, with 7 bases aligning to TRBD1. The V segment lost 3 bases and the J segment 4 bases; nucleotides outside the gene matches: 8. The CDR3 extends over 15 amino acids. CDR1 and CDR2 from the germline V gene are SGHTA and FQGNSA. The CDR3 DNA is TGTGCCAGCAGCTTGGCAGGGGGGCGGATCACTGAAGCTTTCTTT. This sequence encodes CASSLAGGRITEAFF.

This clone was seen a handful of times. This chain uses TRBV6-5 with TRBJ1-6; 7 bases are shared with TRBD1. CDR1 and CDR2 (germline): MNHEY, SVGAGI. The CDR3 is 14 residues long. V lost 6 bases to trimming and J lost 6 bases; unmatched junction nucleotides: 5. In nucleotides, the CDR3 is TGTGCCAGCAGCCCGACAGGGACTAATTCACCCCTCCACTTT. Encoded protein: CASSPTGTNSPLHF.

The rearrangement joins TRBV7-4 to TRBJ2-1; D call uncertain. The CDR3 runs to 16 residues. CDR1 is SGHVT, CDR2 SQSDAQ, per germline. Trimming removed 5 bases from V and 10 bases from J, with 24 bases in between. CDR3 region: CASSHQLSYASDEQFF. The CDR3 nucleotides read TGTGCCAGCAGCCACCAACTCAGTTATGCGTCGGACGAGCAGTTCTTC.

This clone was counted many times. The chain joins TRBV4-2 to TRBJ1-1, with 10 bases fitting TRBD1. CDR1 is LGHNA and CDR2 is YNFKEQ in the germline V gene. This CDR3 comprises 20 residues. Losses at the gene ends were 5 bases for V and 0 bases for J; bases not matched to a gene: 18. The CDR3 loop reads CASSRERTGQGLIMNTEAFF. The CDR3 coding sequence is TGTGCCAGCAGCAGGGAGCGTACGGGACAGGGGTTAATCATGAACACTGAAGCTTTCTTT.

The CDR3 nucleotides read TGTGCCAGCAGCTCGACACTAACGAACACTGAAGCTTTCTTT. Translated, it gives CASSSTLTNTEAFF. The chain employs TRBV11-2 and TRBJ1-1, with no clear D. The CDR3 loop spans 14 amino acids. The V end was cut by 4 bases, the J end by 1 base, with 10 bases between. The V gene's germline CDR1 is SGHAT and CDR2 FQNNGV.

The CDR3 region has the DNA TGCAGTGCGGGCAACCCCGCTGAAGCTTTCTTT. Amino acid sequence: CSAGNPAEAFF. The chain couples TRBV20-1 to TRBJ1-1; D ambiguous. V gave up 6 bases and J gave up 6 bases, with 11 bases separating them. Per the germline V gene, CDR1 is DFQATT and CDR2 is SNEGSKA (reference sequence). The CDR3 is 11 residues long.

This clone is a singleton in its sample. The chain employs TRBV5-1 and TRBJ1-2; the match to TRBD1 covers 9 bases. The V segment lost 4 bases and the J segment 7 bases; nucleotides outside the gene matches: 11. Germline V lookup: CDR1 SGHRS, CDR2 YFSETQ. CDR3 length: 15 residues. CDR3 region: CASSRGQGATSGYTF. CDR3 nucleotide sequence: TGCGCCAGCAGCAGGGGACAGGGAGCCACTAGTGGCTACACCTTC.

The chain uses TRBV5-1 and TRBJ2-7, with D possibly matching TRBD1 (5 bases). The CDR3 is 14 amino acids. In germline, CDR1 is SGHRS, CDR2 YFSETQ. Trimming took off 0 bases at V and 5 bases at J, with 12 bases between the two ends. The CDR3 bases are TGCGCCAGCAGCTTGGTTATAGGGGTCGACGAGCAGTACTTC. Translated, it gives CASSLVIGVDEQYF.

The V call is TRBV7-3, the J call TRBJ2-1, with 10 bases identical to TRBD1. J was trimmed by 2 bases and V by 5 bases; bases with no gene match: 3. CDR1 SGHTA and CDR2 FQGTGA come from the germline V gene. The CDR3 loop spans 15 amino acids. The CDR3 loop reads CASSLGQGAYNEQFF. The DNA of the CDR3 is TGTGCCAGCAGCCTAGGACAGGGGGCCTACAATGAGCAGTTCTTC.

This chain connects TRBV7-2 to TRBJ2-7; TRBD2 matches at 10 bases. The CDR3 covers 15 residues. J gave up 4 bases and V 4 bases, and 7 bases lay outside the gene matches. CDR1 SGHTA and CDR2 FQGNSA come from the germline V gene. Written as DNA, the CDR3 is TGTGCCAGCAGCTCATTAGCGGGGGGCTTTTACGAGCAGTACTTC. The encoded protein is CASSSLAGGFYEQYF.

This clone came up a few times. The chain recombines TRBV7-9 with TRBJ1-1; weak D call: TRBD1 (6 bases). Trimming took 2 bases from V and 6 from J, leaving 16 bases between them. The germline V gene encodes CDR1 SEHNR and CDR2 FQNEAQ (reference sequence). This CDR3 has 15 residues. The CDR3 DNA reads TGTGCCAGCAGCTTACAAGGGGGGGGCCGATCTGAAGCTTTCTTT. This codes for CASSLQGGGRSEAFF.

The chain couples TRBV6-5 to TRBJ2-7; tentatively, D is TRBD2 (5 bases). CDR3 length: 16 amino acids. V was cut by 4 bases and J by 3 bases, with 19 bases left in between. CDR1 and CDR2 from the germline V gene are MNHEY and SVGAGI. The CDR3 DNA sequence: TGTGCCAGCAGTTCCTCCTCCGGGAAGTTCCTCTACGAGCAGTACTTC. Protein product: CASSSSSGKFLYEQYF.